This TCR beta chain was profiled in a study of regulatory T cells in long-lasting Graves disease. Across the whole study: Duration of antithyroid drug therapy among newly diagnosed Graves' patients was under 3 months. Study-level points and caveats: There were preferences for TRBV28, TRBJ1-2 and TRBJ2-5 in persistent disease.

Per germline, CDR1 SGHVS and CDR2 FQNEAQ. This CDR3 contains 16 residues. V lost 5 bases to trimming and J lost 0 bases; unmatched junction nucleotides: 8. iRepertoire HTBI primers and Arm-PCR of CDR3 regions built TCR beta libraries. TCRdb reanalysed the multiplex PCR reads using MiXCR and keeps one entry per CDR3 protein. The sample has approximately 360,000 distinct CDR3 sequences; 12% are singletons. This clonotype has just a few counts. Antigen unknown. Time point: newly diagnosed GD, antithyroid drugs for less than 3 months. PBMC RNA served as the TCR library source. These data are also associated with another study on T cells in Graves' hyperthyroidism and ophthalmopathy. That study reports: Clinical symptoms, serum thyroxine and TRAb, thyroid ultrasound and orbital computed tomography were used for the diagnoses. The TCR CDR3 was amplified in a first-round RT-PCR using the HTBI primer set.

The source of this sequence is a woman between 18 and 29 years old with Graves disease. The sample in question was peripheral blood mononuclear cells (PBMCs), obtained at new diagnosis, from a patient treated with antithyroid drugs. The chain combines TRBV7-8 with TRBJ1-1, with 8 bases that match TRBD1. The CDR3 here is CASSQGTGSLNTEAFF. The CDR3 nucleotides read TGTGCCAGCAGCCAAGGGACAGGAAGCTTGAACACTGAAGCTTTCTTT.